The 6 T cell receptor beta chains presented below share a single source sample, sequenced in a study of PD-1 blockade in mismatch repair-deficient tumors. Sequencing was performed with immunoSEQ multiplex PCR; in TCRdb, only in-frame clones are kept and a portion is missing. The data hold under 150,000 clones, with about nine tenths observed a single time. This material consisted of peripheral blood, taken approximately 71 weeks after starting pembrolizumab. The receptors shown here come from an adult with mismatch repair-deficient cancer.

This clone came up a few times. The chain couples TRBV19 to TRBJ2-7; D possibly corresponds to TRBD2 (6 bases). The germline V gene has CDR1 LNHDA and CDR2 SQIVND (reference sequence). V lost 5 bases and J 0 bases, leaving 11 bases between the germline ends. CDR3 size: 14 residues. CDR3 sequence reads: CASSQKGGSYEQYF. The DNA of the CDR3 is TGTGCCAGTAGTCAAAAGGGAGGCTCCTACGAGCAGTACTTC.

The rearrangement links TRBV2 to TRBJ2-2; the D gene is possibly TRBD2 (5 bases). V lost 7 bases, J lost 6 bases, and 9 bases lay in between. The CDR3 runs to 12 residues. Germline V gene lookup returns CDR1 SNHLY and CDR2 FYNNEI. CDR3 residues: CASILLAGELFF. CDR3 sequence (DNA): TGTGCCAGCATTCTACTAGCCGGGGAGCTGTTTTTT.

The rearrangement links TRBV28 to TRBJ2-1; D might be TRBD1 (6 bases). V lost 3 bases, J lost 0 bases, and 9 bases lay in between. The germline CDR1 and CDR2 sequences are MDHEN and SYDVKM. This CDR3 region has 15 residues. For the CDR3, the DNA is TGTGCCAGCAGTTTGTGGGACAACTCCTACAATGAGCAGTTCTTC. Translating it yields CASSLWDNSYNEQFF.

This clone showed up just a few times. This chain joins TRBV25-1 and TRBJ1-2; unclear D gene. This CDR3 has 15 amino acids. Trimming pared 1 base from V and 4 bases from J, leaving 13 bases between. Per germline, CDR1 MGHDK and CDR2 SYGVNS. DNA of the CDR3: TGTGCCAGCAGTGAATCAGCGGGCCTGGGCTATGGCTACACCTTC. This translates into CASSESAGLGYGYTF.

This clone was observed a handful of times. The chain joins TRBV12-5 to TRBJ1-2; D gene unclear. V was clipped by 4 bases and J by 8 bases, with 5 bases between them. CDR1 and CDR2 from the germline V gene are LGHNT and FRNRAP. The CDR3 contains 10 residues. The CDR3 loop is CASGSWGYTF. The CDR3 DNA is TGTGCTAGTGGTTCTTGGGGCTACACCTTC.

The rearrangement links TRBV30 to TRBJ1-4, with unresolved D. CDR1 and CDR2 from the germline V gene are GTSNPN and SVGIG (reference sequence). The CDR3 is made up of 13 amino acids. V was trimmed by 2 bases and J by 6 bases, leaving 10 bases between them. CDR3 nucleotides: TGTGCCTGGAGTTCGGCTTCCCATGAAAAACTGTTTTTT. Translating it yields CAWSSASHEKLFF. The variable domain in full, completed from reference TRBV30 and TRBJ1-4, reads SQTIHQWPATLVQPVGSPLSLECTVEGTSNPNLYWYRQAAGRGLQLLFYSVGIGQISSEVPQNLSASRPQDRQFILSSKKLLLSDSGFYLCAWSSASHEKLFFGSGTQLSVL.